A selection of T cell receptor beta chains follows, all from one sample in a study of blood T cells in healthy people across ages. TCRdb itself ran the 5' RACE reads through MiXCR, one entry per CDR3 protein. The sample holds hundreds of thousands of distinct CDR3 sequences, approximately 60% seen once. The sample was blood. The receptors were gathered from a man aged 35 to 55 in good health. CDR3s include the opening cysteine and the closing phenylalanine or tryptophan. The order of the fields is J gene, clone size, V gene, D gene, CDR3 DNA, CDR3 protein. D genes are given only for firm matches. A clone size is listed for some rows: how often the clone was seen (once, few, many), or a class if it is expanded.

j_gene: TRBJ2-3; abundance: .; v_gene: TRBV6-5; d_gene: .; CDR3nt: TGTGCCAGCTCCCGAACCCAACCAGGAGATACGCAGTATTTT; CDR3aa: CASSRTQPGDTQYF
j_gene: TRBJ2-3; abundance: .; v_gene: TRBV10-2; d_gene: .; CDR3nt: TGCGCCAGCAGTGAGTCGGGAGAAGCTTTGGCAGATACGCAGTATTTT; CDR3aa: CASSESGEALADTQYF
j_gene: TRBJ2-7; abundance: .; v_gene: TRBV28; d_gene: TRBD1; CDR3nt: TGTGCCAGCAGTCAAATAGGACAGGCATCCTACGAGCAGTACTTC; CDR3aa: CASSQIGQASYEQYF
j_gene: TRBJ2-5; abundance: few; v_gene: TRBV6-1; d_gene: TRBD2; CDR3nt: TGTGCCAGCAGTGAAGCGATCCTAGCGGGAGTCGAGACCCAGTACTTC; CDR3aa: CASSEAILAGVETQYF
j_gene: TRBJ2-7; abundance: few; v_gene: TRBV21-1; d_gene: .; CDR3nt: TGTGCCAGGTCCGGGACTAGCGGGAGGTCATCCTACGAGCAGTACTTC; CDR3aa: CARSGTSGRSSYEQYF
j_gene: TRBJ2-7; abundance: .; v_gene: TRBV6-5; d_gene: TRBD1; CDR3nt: TGTGCCAGCAGCCCACGACAGGGGAGTATCTACGAGCAGTACTTC; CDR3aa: CASSPRQGSIYEQYF
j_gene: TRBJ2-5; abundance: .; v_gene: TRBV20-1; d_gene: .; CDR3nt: TGCAGTGCGTGGGTTTCGACAGTGCAAGAGACCCAGTACTTC; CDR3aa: CSAWVSTVQETQYF
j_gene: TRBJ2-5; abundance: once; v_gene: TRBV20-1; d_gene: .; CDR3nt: TGCAGTGCTAGCTCTGGGGGCCTGGAAGAGACCCAGTACTTC; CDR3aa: CSASSGGLEETQYF
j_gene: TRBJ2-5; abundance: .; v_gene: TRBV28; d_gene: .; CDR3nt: TGTGCCAGCAGTTTAAATCCCCAGGGCCAAGAGACCCAGTACTTC; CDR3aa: CASSLNPQGQETQYF
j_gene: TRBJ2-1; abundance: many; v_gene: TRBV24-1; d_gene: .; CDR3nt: TGTGCCACCAAGTCAGCCGGCTCCTACAATGAGCAGTTCTTC; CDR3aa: CATKSAGSYNEQFF
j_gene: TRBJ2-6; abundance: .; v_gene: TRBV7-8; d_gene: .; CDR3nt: TGTGCCAGCAGCTTAGCGCGTGTTTCTGGGGCCAACGTCCTGACTTTC; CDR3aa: CASSLARVSGANVLTF
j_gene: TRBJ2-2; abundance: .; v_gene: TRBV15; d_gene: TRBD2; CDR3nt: TGTGCCACCAGCCCCCGAGCTTCGACTAGCCGAATCACCGGGGAGCTGTTTTTT; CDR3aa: CATSPRASTSRITGELFF
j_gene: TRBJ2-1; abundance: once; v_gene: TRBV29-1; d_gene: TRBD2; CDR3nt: TGCAGCATTGGCTTGGGAGGGAATGAGCAGTTCTTC; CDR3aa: CSIGLGGNEQFF
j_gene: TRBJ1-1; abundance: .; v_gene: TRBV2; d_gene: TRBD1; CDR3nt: TGTGCCAGCAGTGTATCCTCTCTCCCGGGACAGGAGGCGACTGAAGCTTTCTTT; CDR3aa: CASSVSSLPGQEATEAFF
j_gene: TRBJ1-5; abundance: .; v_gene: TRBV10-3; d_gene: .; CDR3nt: TGTGCCATCAGTGAGCGACCCTTCAATCAGCCCCAGCATTTT; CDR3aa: CAISERPFNQPQHF
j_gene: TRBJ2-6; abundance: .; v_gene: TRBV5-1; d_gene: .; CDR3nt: TGCGCCAGCAAGAGGGCACTCTCTGGGGCCAACGTCCTGACTTTC; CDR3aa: CASKRALSGANVLTF
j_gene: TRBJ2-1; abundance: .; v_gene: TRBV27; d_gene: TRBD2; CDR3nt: TGTGCCAGCAGTCCGACGGGACTAGGGACATACAATGAGCAGTTCTTC; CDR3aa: CASSPTGLGTYNEQFF
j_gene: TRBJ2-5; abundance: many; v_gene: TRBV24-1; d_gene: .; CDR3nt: TGTGCCACCAGTGATACGACGCCTCAAGAGACCCAGTACTTC; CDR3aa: CATSDTTPQETQYF
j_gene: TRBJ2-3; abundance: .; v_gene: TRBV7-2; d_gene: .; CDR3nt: TGTGCCAGCAGCAGTGGGACCGGGACTCCTCTGGATACGCAGTATTTT; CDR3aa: CASSSGTGTPLDTQYF
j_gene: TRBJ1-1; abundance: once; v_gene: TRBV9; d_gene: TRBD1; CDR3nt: TGTGCCAGCAGCGAGGGACAGGGATACATTGAAGCTTTCTTT; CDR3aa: CASSEGQGYIEAFF
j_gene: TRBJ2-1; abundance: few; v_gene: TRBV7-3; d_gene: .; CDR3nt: TGTGCCAGCAGCTTACCCCCGGGGAACAATGAGCAGTTCTTC; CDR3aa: CASSLPPGNNEQFF
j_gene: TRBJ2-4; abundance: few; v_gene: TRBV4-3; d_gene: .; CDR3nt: TGCGCCAGCAGCCAAGTGACCGGGGGTAGGGCCAAAAACATTCAGTACTTC; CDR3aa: CASSQVTGGRAKNIQYF
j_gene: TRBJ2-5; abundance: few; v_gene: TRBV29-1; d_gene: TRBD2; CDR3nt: TGCAGCGTTGATAGTACGGGGGGGCCGTTAGAGACCCAGTACTTC; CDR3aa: CSVDSTGGPLETQYF
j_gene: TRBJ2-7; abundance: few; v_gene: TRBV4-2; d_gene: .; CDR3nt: TGTGCCAGCAGCCAAGGTCTCGGGGGCGTGTCCTACGAGCAGTACTTC; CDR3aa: CASSQGLGGVSYEQYF
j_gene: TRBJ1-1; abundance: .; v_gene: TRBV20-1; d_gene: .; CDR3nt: TGCAGTGCTCTCCGGGCGCCCCCTCAAGCTTTCTTT; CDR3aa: CSALRAPPQAFF
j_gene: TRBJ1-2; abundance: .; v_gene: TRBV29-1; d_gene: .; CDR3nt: TGCAGCGTTGAAGATCGGTGGGGGAATGGCTACACCTTC; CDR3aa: CSVEDRWGNGYTF
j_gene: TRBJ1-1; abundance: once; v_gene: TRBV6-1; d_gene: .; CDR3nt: TGTGCCAGCATGGAGGGTAGGGTGAACACTGAAGCTTTCTTT; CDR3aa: CASMEGRVNTEAFF
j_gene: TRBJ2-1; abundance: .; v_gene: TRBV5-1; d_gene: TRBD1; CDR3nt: TGCGCCAGCAGCCTCCTCGACAGGGTAAACAATGAGCAGTTCTTC; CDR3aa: CASSLLDRVNNEQFF
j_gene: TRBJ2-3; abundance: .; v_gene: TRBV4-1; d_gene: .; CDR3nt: TGCGCCAGCAGCCAAGATCGACAGGCCAGGGCAGATACGCAGTATTTT; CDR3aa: CASSQDRQARADTQYF
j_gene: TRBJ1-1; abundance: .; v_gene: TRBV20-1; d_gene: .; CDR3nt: TGCAGTGCTAGACGCGTGGGGCGGGGCACTGAAGCTTTCTTT; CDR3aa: CSARRVGRGTEAFF
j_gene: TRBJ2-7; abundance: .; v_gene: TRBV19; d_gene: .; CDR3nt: TGTGCCAGTAGTAGATTCCAGGGGAACGAGCAGTACTTC; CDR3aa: CASSRFQGNEQYF
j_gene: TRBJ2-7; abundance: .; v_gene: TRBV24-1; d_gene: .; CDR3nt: TGTGCCACGAAAATGGGGGACAAGCAGTACTTC; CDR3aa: CATKMGDKQYF
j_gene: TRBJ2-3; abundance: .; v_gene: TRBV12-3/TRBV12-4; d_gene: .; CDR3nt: TGTGCCAGCAGTCCGAGCTCCGGGACACTCTCGGGAGATACGCAGTATTTT; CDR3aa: CASSPSSGTLSGDTQYF
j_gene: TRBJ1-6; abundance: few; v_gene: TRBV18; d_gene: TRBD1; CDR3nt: TGTGCCAGCTCCCCAGGGACAGAGAATTCACCCCTCCACTTT; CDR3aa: CASSPGTENSPLHF
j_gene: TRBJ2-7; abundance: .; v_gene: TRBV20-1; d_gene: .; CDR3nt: TGCAGTGCTAGCGCAGAGCGGGCCGCTGCCTACGAGCAGTACTTC; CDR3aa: CSASAERAAAYEQYF
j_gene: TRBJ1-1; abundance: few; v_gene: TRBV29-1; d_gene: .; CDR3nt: TGCAGCGTTTCGTCATTAGACTGGGTCACTGAAGCTTTCTTT; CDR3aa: CSVSSLDWVTEAFF
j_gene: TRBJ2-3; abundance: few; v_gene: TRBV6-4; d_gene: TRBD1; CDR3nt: TGTGCCAGCAGTGAATTCGGTCGGACAGGGTTAGGAGATACGCAGTATTTT; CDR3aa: CASSEFGRTGLGDTQYF
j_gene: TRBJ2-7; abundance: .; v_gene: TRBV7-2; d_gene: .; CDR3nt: TGTGCCAGCAGCGCCCCCACAGGGATCATCTACGAGCAGTACTTC; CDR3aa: CASSAPTGIIYEQYF
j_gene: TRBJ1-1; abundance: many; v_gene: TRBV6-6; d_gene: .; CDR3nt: TGTGCCAGCAAGGACAGGAACACTGAAGCTTTCTTT; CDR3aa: CASKDRNTEAFF
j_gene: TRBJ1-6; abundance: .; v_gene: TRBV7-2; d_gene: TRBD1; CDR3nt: TGTGCCAGCAGCTACGAGGGACAGACAGGTTCACCCCTCCACTTT; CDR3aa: CASSYEGQTGSPLHF
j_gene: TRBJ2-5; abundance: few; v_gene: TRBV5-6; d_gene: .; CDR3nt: TGTGCCAGCAGCCCCCCGAACCCGTCGGGGACCCAGTACTTC; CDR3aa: CASSPPNPSGTQYF
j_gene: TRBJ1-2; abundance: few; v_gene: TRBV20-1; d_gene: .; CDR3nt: TGCAGTGCTAGGGATTTGAGAGGCTACACCTTC; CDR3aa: CSARDLRGYTF
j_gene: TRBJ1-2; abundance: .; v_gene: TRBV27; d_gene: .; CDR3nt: TGTGCCAGCAAAGAGGGCGGACAGTTCTATGGCTACACCTTC; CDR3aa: CASKEGGQFYGYTF
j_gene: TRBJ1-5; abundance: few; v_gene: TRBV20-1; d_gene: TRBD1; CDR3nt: TGCAGTGCAACCCTCGACAGGGGAGGTCAGCCCCAGCATTTT; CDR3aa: CSATLDRGGQPQHF